This TCR beta chain came from a study of cytomegalovirus exposure and HLA in healthy donors. Study-level findings and limits: The records held CMV serostatus as the only immune exposure information. The CMV antigen specificity of a few CMV-associated chains was confirmed through in vitro analysis. An assumption of roughly uniform sequencing depth across donors underlay the presence/absence analyses. Researchers reported in a later analysis that a missense DCLRE1C variant was tied to TCR beta V- and J-gene trimming.

The germline V gene encodes CDR1 MNHEY and CDR2 SVGAGI. Trimming removed 4 bases from V and 6 bases from J; junction bases left unmatched: 10. CDR3 length: 16 amino acids. PCR employed 60 Vbeta and 13 Jbeta primers. Sequencing used immunoSEQ multiplex PCR; TCRdb keeps in-frame clones, though not all of them. The data hold 200,000 to 250,000 clones, with around 83% observed a single time. On this clone: Its matching antigen is unknown.

V usage is TRBV6-5 and J usage is TRBJ2-7; 12 bases match TRBD2. The receptor was derived from a girl aged 2-10 years in good health and CMV-seronegative. The specimen sequenced was PBMCs. Here the CDR3 reads CASSFLLAGGPSEQYF. CDR3 DNA sequence: TGTGCCAGCAGTTTCCTCCTAGCGGGAGGGCCCAGCGAGCAGTACTTC.